Presented here are 15 T cell receptor beta chains from one specimen sequenced in a study of blood T cell repertoires in COVID-19. TCRdb's copy holds only in-frame clones and misses some; the assay was immunoSEQ multiplex PCR. The sample includes 55,000 to 70,000 clones, 91% of them seen just once. The source material was peripheral blood. The receptor set was obtained from a man aged 35 to 55 with COVID-19, enrolled during active disease.

The V gene is TRBV28, the J gene TRBJ2-7, with TRBD2 matching 9 bases. Germline CDR1 is MDHEN and CDR2 is SYDVKM. The junction had 6 bases not matched to a gene; V was cut back by 3 bases and J by 3 bases. This CDR3 is built from 15 residues. The DNA of the CDR3 is TGTGCCAGCAGTTTCGAAGCGGGGGGAGACTACGAGCAGTACTTC. Its translation is CASSFEAGGDYEQYF.

The rearrangement joins TRBV7-2 to TRBJ2-6; D might be TRBD1 (5 bases). Trimming shortened V by 5 bases and J by 0 bases, and 14 bases separated the two germline ends. Looked up from germline, CDR1 is SGHTA and CDR2 is FQGNSA. The CDR3 totals 17 residues. CDR3 protein: CASSLKAGFSGANVLTF. CDR3 DNA sequence: TGTGCCAGCAGCCTGAAGGCAGGGTTCTCTGGGGCCAACGTCCTGACTTTC.

This sequence joins TRBV2 and TRBJ1-2, with TRBD1 identical over 7 bases. CDR1 SNHLY and CDR2 FYNNEI come from the germline V gene. The CDR3 is made up of 13 amino acids. Unmatched junction bases numbered 11, after V lost 10 bases and J lost 6 bases. CDR3 sequence: CAKDKQGRHGYTF. For the CDR3, the DNA is TGTGCCAAAGACAAACAGGGGAGGCATGGCTACACCTTC.

The chain has TRBV4-1 and TRBJ2-2, with 8 bases lining up with TRBD2. This CDR3 spans 17 amino acids. CDR1 MGHRA and CDR2 YSYEKL come from the germline V gene. Losses at the gene ends were 4 bases for V and 2 bases for J; bases not matched to a gene: 9. CDR3 region: CASSLRGGGGNTGELFF. DNA of the CDR3: TGCGCCAGCAGCCTCCGGGGGGGCGGGGGCAACACCGGGGAGCTGTTTTTT.

This clone was recorded only once. The rearrangement links TRBV7-3 to TRBJ2-4; 8 bases align to TRBD2. Trimming at V came to 2 bases and at J to 5 bases, leaving 8 bases not matched to a gene. This CDR3 contains 16 residues. Germline loops: CDR1 SGHTA, CDR2 FQGTGA. The CDR3, as DNA: TGTGCCAGCAGCTTACATACTAGCGGAGGGGAAAACATTCAGTACTTC. Protein product: CASSLHTSGGENIQYF. The full variable domain, completed using reference TRBV7-3 and TRBJ2-4, is GAGVSQTPSNKVTEKGKYVELRCDPISGHTALYWYRQSLGQGPEFLIYFQGTGAADDSGLPNDRFFAVRPEGSVSTLKIQRTERGDSAVYLCASSLHTSGGENIQYFGAGTRLSVL.

This chain joins TRBV28 and TRBJ2-7, with D possibly being TRBD2 (7 bases). V gave up 8 bases and J gave up 0 bases, with 14 bases separating them. The CDR3 extends over 14 amino acids. The germline CDR1 and CDR2 sequences are MDHEN and SYDVKM. The CDR3 DNA reads as TGTGCCAGCGGGGGGGCAGGGCTCTCCTACGAGCAGTACTTC. Translated, it gives CASGGAGLSYEQYF.

The genes are TRBV6-5 and TRBJ1-5, with no clear D. Germline CDR1 and CDR2: MNHEY and SVGAGI. This CDR3 has 13 residues. V was shortened by 6 bases and J by 0 bases, with 6 bases between the two germline ends. Here the CDR3 reads CASSLFSNQPQHF. The CDR3, as DNA: TGTGCCAGCAGCCTATTTAGCAATCAGCCCCAGCATTTT.

The gene calls are TRBV7-9 and TRBJ1-2; D is undetermined. V lost 7 bases and J 8 bases, leaving 14 bases between the germline ends. The CDR3 contains 12 residues. Germline V gene data show CDR1 as SEHNR and CDR2 as FQNEAQ (reference sequence). This CDR3 is CASNGVFSGYTF. In nucleotides, the CDR3 is TGTGCCAGCAACGGGGTGTTTTCGGGCTACACCTTC.

The chain employs TRBV7-3 and TRBJ2-1; 14 bases map to TRBD2. Germline-derived CDR1 and CDR2 are SGHTA and FQGTGA. This CDR3 region has 16 residues. V shed 5 bases, J shed 9 bases, and the junction held 9 bases outside the gene matches. This CDR3 is CASSPAGTSGGLEQFF. The CDR3, as DNA: TGTGCCAGCAGCCCTGCCGGGACTAGCGGGGGCCTTGAGCAGTTCTTC.

The genes are TRBV7-9 and TRBJ1-2, with 7 bases matching TRBD1. The CDR3 extends over 13 amino acids. Germline-derived CDR1 and CDR2 are SEHNR and FQNEAQ (reference sequence). Trimming cost V 7 bases and J 6 bases; bases outside gene matches: 8. The CDR3 protein is CASTPDRDNGYTF. DNA of the CDR3: TGTGCCAGCACCCCAGACAGGGATAATGGCTACACCTTC.

The rearrangement joins TRBV5-4 to TRBJ2-6; 10 nucleotides align to TRBD1. V gave up 3 bases and J gave up 2 bases; unmatched junction bases: 5. Germline V gene lookup returns CDR1 SGHNT and CDR2 YYREEE (reference sequence). The CDR3 spans 17 residues. CDR3 nucleotides: TGTGCCAGCAGCTCTAAGACAGGGGGCCCTGGGGCCAACGTCCTGACTTTC. It encodes CASSSKTGGPGANVLTF. Looking up the rest from reference TRBV5-4 and TRBJ2-6 gives the full variable domain: ETGVTQSPTHLIKTRGQQVTLRCSSQSGHNTVSWYQQALGQGPQFIFQYYREEENGRGNFPPRFSGLQFPNYSSELNVNALELDDSALYLCASSSKTGGPGANVLTFGAGSRLTVL.

The V and J genes are TRBV29-1 and TRBJ1-2; perhaps TRBD1 as D (6 bases). The CDR3 sequence is 13 residues long. CDR1 is SQVTM and CDR2 is ANQGSEA in the germline V gene. With 1 base removed from V and 8 bases from J, the gap between germline ends came to 14 bases. In DNA form, the CDR3 reads TGCAGCGTTGAAGTGCCAGGGGCGAGAGGCTACACCTTC. Encoded protein: CSVEVPGARGYTF.

The V and J genes are TRBV3-1 (or the pseudogene TRBV3-2) and TRBJ2-3; 11 nucleotides agree with TRBD2. The J segment lost 4 bases and the V segment lost 4 bases, leaving 7 bases of the junction unmatched. The CDR3 loop spans 16 amino acids. Germline V lookup: CDR1 LGHDT, CDR2 YNNKEL (reference sequence). CDR3 in DNA: TGTGCCAGCAGCCCCGGGACTAGCGGTGCTTCAGATACGCAGTATTTT. Amino acid sequence: CASSPGTSGASDTQYF.

The DNA of the CDR3 is TGTGCCAGTAGTATGTGGGGGGAGGCCCAGCATTTT. Translated: CASSMWGEAQHF. V gene TRBV19 combines with J gene TRBJ1-5, with a tentative D call TRBD1 (5 bases). V was pared by 3 bases and J by 11 bases, with 11 bases between. The germline V gene has CDR1 LNHDA and CDR2 SQIVND (reference sequence). The CDR3 extends over 12 amino acids.

The chain joins TRBV7-9 to TRBJ1-6, with 7 bases identical to TRBD1. CDR1 and CDR2 (germline): SEHNR, FQNEAQ (reference sequence). The CDR3 consists of 16 residues. Losses at the gene ends were 4 bases for V and 12 bases for J; bases not matched to a gene: 15. The chain's CDR3 is CASSSLKKGDSKPLHF. The CDR3 DNA reads as TGTGCCAGCAGCTCACTAAAAAAGGGGGACAGTAAACCCCTCCACTTT.